The rows below give T cell receptor beta chains drawn from one sample of a study of cytomegalovirus exposure and HLA in healthy donors. Using immunoSEQ multiplex PCR, the repertoire was profiled, and TCRdb retains in-frame clones only, with some absent. The ten top clones account for approximately 3.7%, within a sample of some 110,000 clones. Sequencing used PBMCs. Source of these receptors: a man under 40 in good health and CMV-seronegative. CDR3s include the opening cysteine and the closing phenylalanine or tryptophan. D genes are given only for firm matches.

v_gene,j_gene,d_gene,CDR3nt,CDR3aa
TRBV5-5,TRBJ2-5,TRBD2,TGTGCCAGCAGCCCACTAGCGGGGGGGCACTTCGGGACCCAGTACTTC,CASSPLAGGHFGTQYF
TRBV7-7,TRBJ2-3,-,TGTGCCAGCAGCCCCTCAGGGATTCCTAGCACAGATACGCAGTATTTT,CASSPSGIPSTDTQYF
TRBV4-3,TRBJ1-4,TRBD1,TGCGCCAGCAGCCAAAATCCGGGACAGGGGGCCTCTAATGAAAAACTGTTTTTT,CASSQNPGQGASNEKLFF
TRBV5-1,TRBJ2-2,-,TGCGCCAGCAGCCCCGGGGAGGGGGGGCGTCAACTGTTTTTT,CASSPGEGGRQLFF
TRBV7-3,TRBJ2-1,TRBD2,TGTGCCAGCAGCCCCTCCGGACTAGCGGGGACTGAGCAGTTCTTC,CASSPSGLAGTEQFF
TRBV2,TRBJ2-7,-,TGTGCCAGCCTCTTTGGACAGGGAGGGTCCCAGACCTTC,CASLFGQGGSQTF
TRBV5-4,TRBJ2-5,-,TGTGCCAGCAGCTTGGGGGCAGAAGGGACCCAGTACTTC,CASSLGAEGTQYF
TRBV6-5,TRBJ1-2,-,TGTGCCAGCAGTCCACCGACAGGAGGCTACACCTTC,CASSPPTGGYTF
TRBV28,TRBJ2-7,TRBD1,TGTGCCAGCCGGAGACAGGGGGCCCCCTACGAGCAGTACTTC,CASRRQGAPYEQYF
TRBV18,TRBJ2-1,TRBD2,TGTGCCAGCTCACCACCGAGAGTGGCTAGCGGGGGGGCCGATAATGAGCAGTTCTTC,CASSPPRVASGGADNEQFF
TRBV19,TRBJ2-3,TRBD2,TGTGCCAGTAGTATTCAAGCGGGGGGGCCATCTACGCAGTATTTT,CASSIQAGGPSTQYF
TRBV7-9,TRBJ2-3,-,TGTGCCAGCAGCGAACAGGGAGCCCCAGATACGCAGTATTTT,CASSEQGAPDTQYF
TRBV9,TRBJ2-5,-,TGTGCCAGCAGCCCCCGTGGGGCAGGGGAGACCCAGTACTTC,CASSPRGAGETQYF
TRBV9,TRBJ1-1,-,TGTGCCAGCAGCGTAGCAGTGAACACTGAAGCTTTCTTT,CASSVAVNTEAFF
TRBV9,TRBJ2-5,TRBD2,TGTGCCAGCAGCTCCGGGACTAGCGGGGTACGGGAGACCCAGTACTTC,CASSSGTSGVRETQYF
TRBV7-8,TRBJ2-3,TRBD1,TGTGCCAGCAGCTTAGCCGTGGGACAGGGGGTTCTAGATACGCAGTATTTT,CASSLAVGQGVLDTQYF
TRBV2,TRBJ1-5,-,TGTGCCAGCAATAGGGGACAAGACCAGCCCCAGCATTTT,CASNRGQDQPQHF
TRBV18,TRBJ1-1,TRBD1,TGTGCCAGCCGCACAGGGGGCCCACCAATGAACACTGAAGCTTTCTTT,CASRTGGPPMNTEAFF
TRBV5-1,TRBJ1-6,TRBD1,TGCGCCAGCAGCCGGGCGGGACAGATTTCGAGTAATTCACCCCTCCACTTT,CASSRAGQISSNSPLHF
TRBV5-1,TRBJ2-7,-,TGCGCCAGCAGCTTCCCCAGGGGAGACGAGCAGTACTTC,CASSFPRGDEQYF
TRBV6-1,TRBJ2-1,TRBD2,TGTGCCAGCAGGCCCAGCGGGGAGTCCTACAATGAGCAGTTCTTC,CASRPSGESYNEQFF
TRBV27,TRBJ2-7,TRBD1,TGTGCCAGCAGTGTCGGACAGGGGCTCTACGAGCAGTACTTC,CASSVGQGLYEQYF
TRBV9,TRBJ2-7,TRBD2,TGTGCCAGCAGCAGATCCGGGACTAGAAACAACGAGCAGTACTTC,CASSRSGTRNNEQYF
TRBV5-1,TRBJ2-1,-,TGCGCCAGCAGCTTTTTAATATCGGATGAGCAGTTCTTC,CASSFLISDEQFF
TRBV7-2,TRBJ2-3,TRBD1,TGTGCCAGCAGCTTAGTCGGGACAGACACAGATACGCAGTATTTT,CASSLVGTDTDTQYF
TRBV30,TRBJ1-5,TRBD1,TGTGCCTACACAGGGGGCCGGAAAGGTCAGCCCCAGCATTTT,CAYTGGRKGQPQHF
TRBV7-8,TRBJ2-2,-,TGTGCCAGCAGCTTAGGAGGCAGGGAACGAAACGGGGAGCTGTTTTTT,CASSLGGRERNGELFF
TRBV11-2,TRBJ2-7,-,TGTGCCAGCAGCTTTGAGCCTGGGGAGGCCTACGAGCAGTACTTC,CASSFEPGEAYEQYF
TRBV5-6,TRBJ1-2,-,TGTGCCAGCAGCTTGTTTTCGAGGTCCCAGCCTAACTATGGCTACACCTTC,CASSLFSRSQPNYGYTF
TRBV21-1,TRBJ2-7,-,TGTGCCAGCAGCAAGACCCCCCGGGACAGGAGAGACTACGAGCAGTACTTC,CASSKTPRDRRDYEQYF
TRBV20-1,TRBJ1-1,-,TGCAGTGCGGAAGACACAGGGGAAGCTTTCTTT,CSAEDTGEAFF
TRBV2,TRBJ2-7,-,TGTGCCACAGCTCAGGGGTTCTCGGGGGAGCAGTACTTC,CATAQGFSGEQYF
TRBV20-1,TRBJ2-1,-,TGCAGTGCTAGCGTGTACAATGAGCAGTTCTTC,CSASVYNEQFF
TRBV5-1,TRBJ2-6,TRBD1,TGCGCCAGCAGCACCCCCGGGACAGGAACCTCTGGGGCCAACGTCCTGACTTTC,CASSTPGTGTSGANVLTF
TRBV28,TRBJ2-7,TRBD1,TGTGCCAGCAGTTTATTGCAGACAGGGGGGACCTACGAGCAGTACTTC,CASSLLQTGGTYEQYF
TRBV28,TRBJ1-2,-,TGTGCCAGCAGTTTTGGACAGCCCGGGGGGGGCTACACCTTC,CASSFGQPGGGYTF
TRBV19,TRBJ1-5,TRBD1,TGTGCCAGTAGTTCCGACAGGGCTGGCCAGCCCCAGCATTTT,CASSSDRAGQPQHF
TRBV5-1,TRBJ1-5,-,TGCGCCAGCAGCCCCGGGGGTGGCAATCAGCCCCAGCATTTT,CASSPGGGNQPQHF
TRBV5-4,TRBJ2-7,-,TGTGCCATCCGGACAGTCTCCTACGAGCAGTACTTC,CAIRTVSYEQYF
TRBV27,TRBJ1-2,-,TGTGCCAGCAGTTTGAGGGGAGGTGGCTACACCTTC,CASSLRGGGYTF
TRBV5-6,TRBJ2-7,TRBD1,TGTGCCAGCAGCGGGTTACAGGGGCGGTTTTCCTACGAGCAGTACTTC,CASSGLQGRFSYEQYF
TRBV18,TRBJ2-7,-,TGTGCCAGCTCAAACCCCTCCTCGGGCGAGCAGTACTTC,CASSNPSSGEQYF